Included here is one TCR beta chain sequence, with context. The data belong to a study of blood T cell repertoires in COVID-19. Overall study context: Sites across the United States, Italy and Spain contributed samples from acute and convalescent COVID-19.

Assay: immunoSEQ multiplex PCR; the TCRdb copy retains only in-frame clones and omits some. Of over 250,000 clones listed, approximately 83% were seen once; the top ten hold approximately 10%. This clonotype originated in a woman between 70 and 85 years old with acute or convalescent COVID-19. Source material: peripheral blood.

The CDR3 sequence: CASSLGLAGVTDTQYF. In DNA form, the CDR3 reads TGTGCCAGCAGCTTAGGACTAGCGGGGGTCACAGATACGCAGTATTTT. This chain joins TRBV7-2 and TRBJ2-3; 12 nucleotides align to TRBD2. Trimming at V came to 1 base and at J to 2 bases, leaving 1 base not matched to a gene. CDR1 and CDR2 (germline): SGHTA, FQGNSA. This CDR3 region has 16 residues. Drawing the rest from reference TRBV7-2 and TRBJ2-3, the complete variable domain is GAGVSQSPSNKVTEKGKDVELRCDPISGHTALYWYRQSLGQGLEFLIYFQGNSAPDKSGLPSDRFSAERTGGSVSTLTIQRTQQEDSAVYLCASSLGLAGVTDTQYFGPGTRLTVL.